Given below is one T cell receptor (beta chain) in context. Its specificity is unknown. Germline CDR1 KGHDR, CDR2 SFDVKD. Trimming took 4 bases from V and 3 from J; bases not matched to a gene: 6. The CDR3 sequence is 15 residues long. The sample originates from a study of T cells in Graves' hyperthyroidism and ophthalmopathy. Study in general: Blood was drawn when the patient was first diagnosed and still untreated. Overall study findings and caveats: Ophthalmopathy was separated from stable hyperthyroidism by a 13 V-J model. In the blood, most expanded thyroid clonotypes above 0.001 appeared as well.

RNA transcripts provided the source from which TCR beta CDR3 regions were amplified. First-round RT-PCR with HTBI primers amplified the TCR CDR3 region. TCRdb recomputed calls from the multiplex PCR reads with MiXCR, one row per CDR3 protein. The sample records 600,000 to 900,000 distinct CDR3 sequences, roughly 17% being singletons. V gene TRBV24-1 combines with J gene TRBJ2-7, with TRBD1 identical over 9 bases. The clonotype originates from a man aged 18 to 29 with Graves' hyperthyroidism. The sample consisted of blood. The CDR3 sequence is CATSDVRTGDYEQYF. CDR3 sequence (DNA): TGTGCCACCAGTGACGTTCGGACAGGGGACTACGAGCAGTACTTC.